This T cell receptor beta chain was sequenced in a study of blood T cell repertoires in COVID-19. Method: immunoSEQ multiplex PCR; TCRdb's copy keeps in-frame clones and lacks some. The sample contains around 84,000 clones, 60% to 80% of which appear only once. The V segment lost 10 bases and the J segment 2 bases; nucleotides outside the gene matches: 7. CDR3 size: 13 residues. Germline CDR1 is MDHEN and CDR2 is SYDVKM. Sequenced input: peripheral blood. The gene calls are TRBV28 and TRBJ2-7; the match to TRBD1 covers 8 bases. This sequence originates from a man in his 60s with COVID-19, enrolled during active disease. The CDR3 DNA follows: TGTGCCACCTCCCGGGACAGGACCTACGAGCAGTACTTC. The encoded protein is CATSRDRTYEQYF.